A selection of T cell receptor beta chains follows, all from one sample in a study of T cell responses to AZD1222 COVID-19 vaccine. Profiled with immunoSEQ multiplex PCR; TCRdb holds only in-frame clones, not every one. The profile covers about 83,000 clones, with roughly 85% appearing a single time and roughly 3.1% taken by the ten largest. This material consisted of peripheral blood, taken 28 days after the second AZD1222 dose. Every receptor here comes from an adult who received the AZD1222 COVID-19 vaccine. Both conserved end residues are part of each CDR3. D genes are given only for firm matches. Clone size is given for some rows only: seen once, a few or many times, or a class if the clone is expanded.

v_call: TRBV29-1
clone_size: once
cdr3_length: 13
d_call: -
j_call: TRBJ1-1
cdr3_nt: TGCAGCGTTTCGGGCAGGGGGAACACTGAAGCTTTCTTT
cdr3_aa: CSVSGRGNTEAFF

v_call: TRBV11-2
clone_size: -
cdr3_length: 14
d_call: -
j_call: TRBJ2-4
cdr3_nt: TGTGCCAGCAGCTTAGAAGGGGCGGAGAACATTCAGTACTTC
cdr3_aa: CASSLEGAENIQYF

v_call: TRBV6-4
clone_size: once
cdr3_length: 14
d_call: -
j_call: TRBJ1-2
cdr3_nt: TGTCGACAGCAGGGGCGAAAGGTTCACTATGGCTACACCTTC
cdr3_aa: CRQQGRKVHYGYTF

v_call: TRBV12-3/TRBV12-4
clone_size: once
cdr3_length: 12
d_call: -
j_call: TRBJ1-2
cdr3_nt: TGTGCCAGCCAACAGGGTAACTATGGCTACACCTTC
cdr3_aa: CASQQGNYGYTF

v_call: TRBV2
clone_size: -
cdr3_length: 14
d_call: TRBD2
j_call: TRBJ2-1
cdr3_nt: TGTGCCAGCAGTGAACTGGCGGGGGTAAATGAGCAGTTCTTC
cdr3_aa: CASSELAGVNEQFF

v_call: TRBV15
clone_size: -
cdr3_length: 16
d_call: TRBD1
j_call: TRBJ2-7
cdr3_nt: TGTGCCACCAGCAGAGTTAGCGTAAGACAGGGTGGGGAGCAGTACTTC
cdr3_aa: CATSRVSVRQGGEQYF

v_call: TRBV7-9
clone_size: -
cdr3_length: 15
d_call: -
j_call: TRBJ1-3
cdr3_nt: TGTGCCAGCAGCCCTGATACAGGGCCTGGAAACACCATATATTTT
cdr3_aa: CASSPDTGPGNTIYF

v_call: TRBV7-8
clone_size: -
cdr3_length: 16
d_call: -
j_call: TRBJ2-7
cdr3_nt: TGTGCCAGCAGCTCGGGCAGGGGACCGAGCTCCTACGAGCAGTACTTC
cdr3_aa: CASSSGRGPSSYEQYF

v_call: TRBV27
clone_size: -
cdr3_length: 13
d_call: TRBD2
j_call: TRBJ2-7
cdr3_nt: TGTGCCAGCAGTTCTTCAGGGAGGGACGAGCAGTACTTC
cdr3_aa: CASSSSGRDEQYF

v_call: TRBV28
clone_size: few
cdr3_length: 11
d_call: -
j_call: TRBJ1-1
cdr3_nt: TGTGCCAGCATCCAGGACACATCGACTTTCTTT
cdr3_aa: CASIQDTSTFF

v_call: TRBV2
clone_size: -
cdr3_length: 11
d_call: TRBD2
j_call: TRBJ2-1
cdr3_nt: TGTGCCAGCAGTCTAGCGGGGGGCCAGTTCTTC
cdr3_aa: CASSLAGGQFF

v_call: TRBV9
clone_size: -
cdr3_length: 14
d_call: TRBD1
j_call: TRBJ1-5
cdr3_nt: TGTGCCACACCACCCGGAGGGGGCCGTCAGCCCCAGCATTTT
cdr3_aa: CATPPGGGRQPQHF

v_call: TRBV11-2
clone_size: -
cdr3_length: 11
d_call: TRBD1
j_call: TRBJ1-4
cdr3_nt: TGTGCCAGCAGCTCAGGACAGGGCGCGATTTTT
cdr3_aa: CASSSGQGAIF

v_call: TRBV27
clone_size: -
cdr3_length: 13
d_call: TRBD1
j_call: TRBJ2-7
cdr3_nt: TGTGCCAGCAGAACAGGGGGCAGGAACGAGCAGTACTTC
cdr3_aa: CASRTGGRNEQYF

v_call: TRBV5-1
clone_size: -
cdr3_length: 12
d_call: -
j_call: TRBJ1-1
cdr3_nt: TGCGCCAGCAGCTTGGGTGTGGATGAAGCTTTCTTT
cdr3_aa: CASSLGVDEAFF

v_call: TRBV11-2
clone_size: -
cdr3_length: 15
d_call: TRBD1
j_call: TRBJ1-1
cdr3_nt: TGTGCCAGCAGCTTTCCCCAGGCCAGGGGGACTGAAGCTTTCTTT
cdr3_aa: CASSFPQARGTEAFF

v_call: TRBV19
clone_size: -
cdr3_length: 15
d_call: -
j_call: TRBJ2-7
cdr3_nt: TGTGCCACAAAGGAACAGGGACCTTCTTCCTACGAGCAGTACTTC
cdr3_aa: CATKEQGPSSYEQYF

v_call: TRBV11-1
clone_size: -
cdr3_length: 15
d_call: TRBD1
j_call: TRBJ1-1
cdr3_nt: TGTGCCAGCAGCTCGAGGGACAGGCACAACACTGAAGCTTTCTTT
cdr3_aa: CASSSRDRHNTEAFF

v_call: TRBV5-8
clone_size: -
cdr3_length: 17
d_call: -
j_call: TRBJ2-6
cdr3_nt: TGTGCCAGCAGCTTGACTTCGGATTACTCTGGGGCCAACGTCCTGACTTTC
cdr3_aa: CASSLTSDYSGANVLTF

v_call: TRBV7-2
clone_size: -
cdr3_length: 12
d_call: -
j_call: TRBJ2-7
cdr3_nt: TGTGCCAGCACCTTTCAGGAGGGCGAGCAGTACTTC
cdr3_aa: CASTFQEGEQYF

v_call: TRBV18
clone_size: -
cdr3_length: 15
d_call: TRBD1
j_call: TRBJ1-5
cdr3_nt: TGTGCCAGCTCCGGAGGGACAGATAGCAATCAGCCCCAGCATTTT
cdr3_aa: CASSGGTDSNQPQHF

v_call: TRBV27
clone_size: -
cdr3_length: 15
d_call: -
j_call: TRBJ1-5
cdr3_nt: TGTGCCAGCAGTTTATGGGGGAATAGCAATCAGCCCCAGCATTTT
cdr3_aa: CASSLWGNSNQPQHF

v_call: TRBV18
clone_size: few
cdr3_length: 13
d_call: -
j_call: TRBJ1-1
cdr3_nt: TGTGCCAGCTCCAGGGGACAGAACACTGAAGCTTTCTTT
cdr3_aa: CASSRGQNTEAFF

v_call: TRBV18
clone_size: -
cdr3_length: 15
d_call: -
j_call: TRBJ2-7
cdr3_nt: TGTGCCAGCTCACCAGAGTCTGCCGGACCCTACGAGCAGTACTTC
cdr3_aa: CASSPESAGPYEQYF

v_call: TRBV11-3
clone_size: -
cdr3_length: 14
d_call: -
j_call: TRBJ1-3
cdr3_nt: TGTTTCCGTGGAAGGGGGAACTCTGGAAACACCATATATTTT
cdr3_aa: CFRGRGNSGNTIYF

v_call: TRBV27
clone_size: few
cdr3_length: 13
d_call: -
j_call: TRBJ1-2
cdr3_nt: TGTGCCAGCAGTCCAGGACAATCGTATGGCTACACCTTC
cdr3_aa: CASSPGQSYGYTF

v_call: TRBV28
clone_size: -
cdr3_length: 12
d_call: -
j_call: TRBJ2-1
cdr3_nt: TGTGCCAGCAGTTTATTGGTCAATGAGCAGTTCTTC
cdr3_aa: CASSLLVNEQFF

v_call: TRBV4-2
clone_size: few
cdr3_length: 14
d_call: TRBD2
j_call: TRBJ2-7
cdr3_nt: TGTGCCAGCACTCCGGGACTAGCCTCTTACGAGCAGTACTTC
cdr3_aa: CASTPGLASYEQYF

v_call: TRBV6-2/TRBV6-3
clone_size: -
cdr3_length: 15
d_call: -
j_call: TRBJ1-3
cdr3_nt: TGTGCCAGCAGTTACGACGGGTTCTCTGGAAACACCATATATTTT
cdr3_aa: CASSYDGFSGNTIYF

v_call: TRBV18
clone_size: once
cdr3_length: 14
d_call: TRBD1
j_call: TRBJ1-2
cdr3_nt: TGTGCCAGCTCACCACTCCAGGGGGAGGTTGGCTACACCTTC
cdr3_aa: CASSPLQGEVGYTF

v_call: TRBV3-1/TRBV3-2
clone_size: -
cdr3_length: 13
d_call: -
j_call: TRBJ2-7
cdr3_nt: TGTGCCAGCAGCCTCTATCAGGCCTACGAGCAGTACTTC
cdr3_aa: CASSLYQAYEQYF

v_call: TRBV28
clone_size: few
cdr3_length: 14
d_call: -
j_call: TRBJ1-5
cdr3_nt: TGTGCCAGCTTTGGACAGAGCGGTGGGCAGCCCCAGCATTTT
cdr3_aa: CASFGQSGGQPQHF

v_call: TRBV12-3/TRBV12-4
clone_size: -
cdr3_length: 13
d_call: -
j_call: TRBJ1-1
cdr3_nt: TGTGCCAGCAGTTTATTAGGGCTTGCTGAAGCTTTCTTT
cdr3_aa: CASSLLGLAEAFF

v_call: TRBV19
clone_size: once
cdr3_length: 16
d_call: TRBD1
j_call: TRBJ2-1
cdr3_nt: TGTGCCAGTAGCAGCCAGGGGGCCTATCTTGACAATGAGCAGTTCTTC
cdr3_aa: CASSSQGAYLDNEQFF

v_call: TRBV28
clone_size: -
cdr3_length: 14
d_call: -
j_call: TRBJ1-4
cdr3_nt: TGTGCCACCGAAGGAGGAGCAACTAATGAAAAACTGTTTTTT
cdr3_aa: CATEGGATNEKLFF

v_call: TRBV3-1/TRBV3-2
clone_size: -
cdr3_length: 15
d_call: TRBD1
j_call: TRBJ2-1
cdr3_nt: TGTGCCAGCAGCCAGCGGACAGGGGTCACCAATGAGCAGTTCTTC
cdr3_aa: CASSQRTGVTNEQFF

v_call: TRBV18
clone_size: -
cdr3_length: 11
d_call: -
j_call: TRBJ2-1
cdr3_nt: TGTGCCAGCTCACCACACAATGAGCAGTTCTTC
cdr3_aa: CASSPHNEQFF